These T cell receptor beta chains were read from a single sample in a study of CD8 T cells in ankylosing spondylitis. MiXCR, applied by TCRdb to the 5' RACE reads, yields one record per CDR3 protein. The sample lists 150,000 to 200,000 distinct CDR3 sequences; over 15% were seen once. Sequenced sample: blood, either unsorted or a sorted T cell fraction (not recorded which). The receptors originated from a male donor aged 5-29 years with ankylosing spondylitis or in good health (not recorded which). Each CDR3 is given with its conserved first and last residue. The D gene is left open where the match is weak. Not every row has a clone size; where given, it reads once, few, many or a size class.

CASSLGGANEQFF TGTGCCAGCAGTCTTGGCGGGGCCAATGAGCAGTTCTTC many TRBJ2-1 TRBV6-5 NA
CASKLLGLMNTGELFF TGTGCCAGCAAACTCTTGGGACTAATGAACACCGGGGAGCTGTTTTTT many TRBJ2-2 TRBV12-3/TRBV12-4 TRBD2
CSANRDRGRTQYF TGCAGTGCTAACCGGGACAGGGGGCGAACCCAGTACTTC NA TRBJ2-5 TRBV20-1 TRBD1
CAISESRPTSGAYNEQFF TGTGCCATCAGTGAGTCGAGACCGACTAGCGGAGCCTACAATGAGCAGTTCTTC many TRBJ2-1 TRBV10-3 TRBD2
CSVDNSGYGYTF TGCAGCGTTGACAACAGCGGATATGGCTACACCTTC few TRBJ1-2 TRBV29-1 NA
CASSPSRGNEQFF TGTGCCAGCTCACCAAGCAGGGGAAATGAGCAGTTCTTC many TRBJ2-1 TRBV18 NA
CASSPDRENEQYF TGTGCCAGCAGCCCCGACAGGGAGAACGAGCAGTACTTC NA TRBJ2-7 TRBV7-9 TRBD1
CASSYDAWQDKNIQYF TGTGCCAGCAGTTACGACGCGTGGCAGGATAAAAACATTCAGTACTTC many TRBJ2-4 TRBV12-3/TRBV12-4 NA
CAAAGVNEQFF TGTGCGGCAGCGGGGGTAAATGAGCAGTTCTTC few TRBJ2-1 TRBV6-2/TRBV6-3 TRBD2
CASSLGAVDNEQFF TGTGCCAGCAGTTTAGGGGCCGTGGACAATGAGCAGTTCTTC NA TRBJ2-1 TRBV12-3/TRBV12-4 NA
CASSPLVYEQFF TGTGCCAGCTCACCACTAGTGTATGAGCAGTTCTTC many TRBJ2-1 TRBV18 NA
CATSRDFTPYNEQFF TGTGCCACCAGCAGAGATTTTACACCCTACAATGAGCAGTTCTTC few TRBJ2-1 TRBV15 NA
CASSISPKETQHF TGTGCCAGTAGTATTTCCCCGAAGGAAACCCAGCATTTT NA TRBJ1-5 TRBV19 NA
CASSYSLGPDNQPQHF TGTGCCAGCAGCTACTCTCTGGGACCCGATAATCAGCCCCAGCATTTT many TRBJ1-5 TRBV7-9 NA
CASSRTGTQETQYF TGTGCCAGCAGCCGGACAGGGACCCAAGAGACCCAGTACTTC many TRBJ2-5 TRBV7-6 TRBD1